The present entry profiles one T cell receptor beta chain with its context. In germline, CDR1 is SGHAT, CDR2 FQNNGV. V lost 1 base, J lost 0 bases, and 6 bases stayed unmatched. This CDR3 has 16 residues. This sample stems from a study of blood T cell repertoires in COVID-19. In the study overall: T cells, B-cell-depleted T cells, or PBMCs supplied cDNA or gDNA.

Per the study methods: Estimates of nucleated cell counts were drawn from the amplification of reference gene primers. Assay used: immunoSEQ multiplex PCR; TCRdb lists only in-frame clones, some missing. V and J calls and clone size are as listed in that table; D and trimming were resolved from the DNA. The repertoire has about 250,000 clones, approximately 91% of them found once; the top ten carry roughly 0.8%. The V call is TRBV11-2, the J call TRBJ2-7, with 7 bases fitting TRBD1. Source material: peripheral blood. This receptor was obtained from a woman aged 25 to 39 with acute or convalescent COVID-19. CDR3 protein: CASSLVVTGSSYEQYF. The CDR3 DNA reads TGTGCCAGCAGCTTAGTGGTGACAGGGAGCTCCTACGAGCAGTACTTC.